The next 2 T cell receptor beta chains were all read from a single sample in a study of T-cell reconstitution after alpha-beta-depleted transplantation in children. Construction of the TCRbeta library involved unique molecular identifiers. TCRdb re-derived calls from the PCR reads in MiXCR, one entry per CDR3 protein. This sample has under 20,000 distinct CDR3 sequences; approximately 13% occur once, and the top ten carry 71%. The source material was PBMCs, mostly from graft donor cells, sampled 180 days after TCRalphabeta/CD19-depleted stem cell transplant. These receptors were collected from a boy under two years old who had a stem cell transplant for Wiskott-Aldrich syndrome, so the T cells may come from the graft donor.

This clonotype has ten or more counts. The rearrangement joins TRBV20-1 to TRBJ2-5; 12 positions match TRBD2. The CDR3 loop spans 13 amino acids. Germline V gene data show CDR1 as DFQATT and CDR2 as SNEGSKA (reference sequence). The ends lost 4 bases at V and 5 bases at J; junction bases unmatched: 2. The CDR3, as DNA: TGCAGTGCTACTCTAGCGGGGGGGGAGACCCAGTACTTC. Amino acid sequence: CSATLAGGETQYF.

This clonotype turned up a few times. V usage is TRBV30 and J usage is TRBJ2-1; D is undetermined. This CDR3 has 16 residues. Trimming stripped 2 bases from V and 3 bases from J, with 17 bases between. Germline CDR1 GTSNPN, CDR2 SVGIG (reference sequence). In DNA form, the CDR3 reads TGTGCCTGGAGTACCTTCCACCGAAAGATCTACAATGAGCAGTTCTTC. Its translation is CAWSTFHRKIYNEQFF.